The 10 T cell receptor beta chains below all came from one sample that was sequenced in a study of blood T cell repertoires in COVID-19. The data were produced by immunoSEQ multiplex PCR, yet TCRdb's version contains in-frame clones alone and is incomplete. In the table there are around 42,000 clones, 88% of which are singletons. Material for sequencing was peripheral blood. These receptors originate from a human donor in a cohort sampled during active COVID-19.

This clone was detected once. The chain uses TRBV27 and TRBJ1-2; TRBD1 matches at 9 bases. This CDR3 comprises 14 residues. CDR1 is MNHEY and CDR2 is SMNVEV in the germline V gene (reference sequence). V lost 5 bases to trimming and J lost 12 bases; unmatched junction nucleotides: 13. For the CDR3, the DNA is TGTGCCAGCAGTCCCACAGGGGGCGCTTCTATCCACACCTTC. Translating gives CASSPTGGASIHTF.

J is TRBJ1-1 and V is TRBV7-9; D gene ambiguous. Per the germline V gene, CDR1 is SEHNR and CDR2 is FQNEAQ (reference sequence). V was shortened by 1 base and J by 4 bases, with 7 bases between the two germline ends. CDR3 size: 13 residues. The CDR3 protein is CASSLDKSTEAFF. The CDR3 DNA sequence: TGTGCCAGCAGCTTAGATAAGAGCACTGAAGCTTTCTTT.

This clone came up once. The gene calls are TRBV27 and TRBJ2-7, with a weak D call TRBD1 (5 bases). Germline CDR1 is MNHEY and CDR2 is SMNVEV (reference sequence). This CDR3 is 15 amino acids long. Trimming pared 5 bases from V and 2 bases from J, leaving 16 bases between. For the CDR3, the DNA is TGTGCCAGCAGTCCTGGGGCTTTCCCCCCCTACGAGCAGTACTTC. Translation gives CASSPGAFPPYEQYF.

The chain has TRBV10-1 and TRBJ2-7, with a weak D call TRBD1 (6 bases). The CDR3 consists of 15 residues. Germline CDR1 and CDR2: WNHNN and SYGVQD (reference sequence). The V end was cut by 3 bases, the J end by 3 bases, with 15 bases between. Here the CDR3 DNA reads TGCGCCAGCAGTGATGGCCTGCAGGGGAACTACGAGCAGTACTTC. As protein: CASSDGLQGNYEQYF.

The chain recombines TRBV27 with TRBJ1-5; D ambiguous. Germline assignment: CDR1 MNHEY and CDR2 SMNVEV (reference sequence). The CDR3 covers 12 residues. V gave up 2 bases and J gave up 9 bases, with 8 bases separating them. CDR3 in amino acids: CASSLRGGPQHF. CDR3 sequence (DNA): TGTGCCAGCAGTTTAAGAGGTGGGCCCCAGCATTTT.

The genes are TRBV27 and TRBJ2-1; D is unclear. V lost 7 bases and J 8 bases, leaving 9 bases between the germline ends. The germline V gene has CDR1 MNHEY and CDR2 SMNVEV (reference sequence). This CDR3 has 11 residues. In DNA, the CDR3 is TGTGCCAGCACCGCTCGGGATGAGCAGTTCTTC. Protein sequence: CASTARDEQFF.

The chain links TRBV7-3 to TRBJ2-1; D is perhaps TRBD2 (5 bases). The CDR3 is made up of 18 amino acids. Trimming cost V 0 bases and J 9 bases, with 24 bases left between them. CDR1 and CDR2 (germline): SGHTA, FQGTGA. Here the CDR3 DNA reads TGTGCCAGCAGCTTAACGACCCCCGTGGCGTTAGAGGCGGGTGAGCAGTTCTTC. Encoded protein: CASSLTTPVALEAGEQFF.

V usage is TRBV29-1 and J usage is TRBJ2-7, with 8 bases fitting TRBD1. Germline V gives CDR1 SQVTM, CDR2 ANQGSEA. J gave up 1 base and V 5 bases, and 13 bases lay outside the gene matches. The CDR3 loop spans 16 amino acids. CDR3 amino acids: CSVSTPGQAWSYEQYF. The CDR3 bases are TGCAGCGTTTCAACTCCGGGACAGGCGTGGTCCTACGAGCAGTACTTC.

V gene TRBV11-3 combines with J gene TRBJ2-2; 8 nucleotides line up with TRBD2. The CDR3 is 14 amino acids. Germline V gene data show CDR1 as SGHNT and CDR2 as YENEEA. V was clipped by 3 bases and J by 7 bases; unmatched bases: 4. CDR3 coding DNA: TGTGCCAGCAGCTTGAGCGGGAGCAACGGGGAGCTGTTTTTT. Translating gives CASSLSGSNGELFF.

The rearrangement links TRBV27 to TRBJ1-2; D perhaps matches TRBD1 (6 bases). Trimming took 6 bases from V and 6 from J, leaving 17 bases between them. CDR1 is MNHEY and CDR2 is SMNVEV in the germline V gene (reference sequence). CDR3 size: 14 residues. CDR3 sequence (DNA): TGTGCCAGCAGAAAACAGGGTACGAACCATGGCTACACCTTC. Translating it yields CASRKQGTNHGYTF.